A selection of T cell receptor beta chains follows, all from one sample in a study of blood T cell repertoires in COVID-19. The method was immunoSEQ multiplex PCR; TCRdb's version includes in-frame clones alone and lacks a portion of them. This table has roughly 500,000 clones, roughly 90% appearing once. Sequencing input: PBMCs or T cells enriched from blood (not recorded which). The receptors derive from a woman in her 40s who had recovered from COVID-19. Both conserved end residues are part of each CDR3. Each record gives: CDR3 protein, D gene, clone size, J gene, V gene. A D gene is named only where the DNA matches it firmly. Only part of the rows carry a size: once, few, many, or a class if the clone is expanded.

CASRPGGASYNSPLHF TRBD1 NA TRBJ1-6 TRBV7-2
CSVLDAVGTEAFF NA NA TRBJ1-1 TRBV29-1
CASSYQASQGGYTF TRBD1 NA TRBJ1-2 TRBV6-2/TRBV6-3
CASSQDTGDNYGYTF NA NA TRBJ1-2 TRBV4-1
CASSLGGGKPLEQYF TRBD2 NA TRBJ2-7 TRBV7-2
CASSEANVAGEYEQYF TRBD2 NA TRBJ2-7 TRBV2
CASSEEPSRANVLTF NA NA TRBJ2-6 TRBV2
CASSQEDRASHEQYF TRBD1 NA TRBJ2-7 TRBV4-3
CASSPDRVYGYTF TRBD1 NA TRBJ1-2 TRBV3-1/TRBV3-2
CASSWVSGSKPATEAFF NA once TRBJ1-1 TRBV5-6
CASSQDREGEQFF TRBD2 NA TRBJ2-1 TRBV4-3
CASSLDIPVTVTSGNTIYF NA NA TRBJ1-3 TRBV11-3
CASSIQVSEDIQYF NA NA TRBJ2-4 TRBV19
CATPPVLTGPSYEQYF TRBD1 NA TRBJ2-7 TRBV9
CASSLDTDYGYTF NA NA TRBJ1-2 TRBV5-6
CATSDPGQGVKGTQYF TRBD1 NA TRBJ2-5 TRBV24-1
CASIETGRTEAFF NA few TRBJ1-1 TRBV19
CATAAGDQETQYF TRBD2 NA TRBJ2-5 TRBV24-1
CASSYPLAYQPQHF NA NA TRBJ1-5 TRBV6-5
CASSEDRLSNQPQHF NA NA TRBJ1-5 TRBV7-9
CATKGGFAGYTF NA NA TRBJ1-2 TRBV2
CASSPGSHGTGGHIQYF TRBD1 NA TRBJ2-4 TRBV4-3
CASSSSGTSGRSNEQFF TRBD2 NA TRBJ2-1 TRBV4-1
CASSPPGQAGRWGYTF TRBD1 NA TRBJ1-2 TRBV18
CASSYRQAQNTEAFF NA NA TRBJ1-1 TRBV11-3
CASSQDVRGTEAFF NA NA TRBJ1-1 TRBV4-3
CASSLVSSAEQYF NA NA TRBJ2-7 TRBV11-3
CASSPGQVNTEAFF NA NA TRBJ1-1 TRBV18
CASSPWLENTEAFF NA NA TRBJ1-1 TRBV5-1
CASSLPPGFYGYTF NA NA TRBJ1-2 TRBV6-2/TRBV6-3
CASSLRQGVRSPLHF TRBD1 NA TRBJ1-6 TRBV7-2
CASSFIFSYNEQFF NA NA TRBJ2-1 TRBV7-2
CASSPRNPNSRQETQYF NA NA TRBJ2-5 TRBV28
CASSLRGLAGNQETQYF TRBD2 once TRBJ2-5 TRBV7-2
CASSEARGVRAFF TRBD1 NA TRBJ1-1 TRBV2
CASSLGSSGRTDTQYF TRBD2 NA TRBJ2-3 TRBV5-1
CASSFQEGSNGYTF NA NA TRBJ1-2 TRBV7-2
CASSSRTGGNQPQHF TRBD1 NA TRBJ1-5 TRBV19
CASSDSGVETQYF NA NA TRBJ2-5 TRBV10-1
CASSFRTGSDYGYTF TRBD1 NA TRBJ1-2 TRBV6-2/TRBV6-3
CASMIGTGGSYEQYF TRBD1 NA TRBJ2-7 TRBV2
CATSDPRASAPHEQFF NA NA TRBJ2-1 TRBV24-1
CASSLEHSMNTEAFF NA NA TRBJ1-1 TRBV5-1
CASSLMGQDYGYTF TRBD1 few TRBJ1-2 TRBV5-1
CATSFSTGGYTDTQYF TRBD1 NA TRBJ2-3 TRBV24-1
CASSPGTGLNTEAFF TRBD1 NA TRBJ1-1 TRBV6-5
CASWTSGGNTQYF TRBD2 NA TRBJ2-3 TRBV27
CASSLGQGRNTIYF TRBD1 NA TRBJ1-3 TRBV7-9
CASSHTTANTGELFF NA NA TRBJ2-2 TRBV11-2
CATSGPRDRAETQYF TRBD1 once TRBJ2-5 TRBV24-1
CATSRQNYGYTF NA NA TRBJ1-2 TRBV24-1
CASSARGQFGSPLHF TRBD1 NA TRBJ1-6 TRBV7-9
CASSLAPRWTSGRRNEQFF TRBD2 NA TRBJ2-1 TRBV7-6
CASGRRETGRNEKLFF TRBD1 NA TRBJ1-4 TRBV19
CSVVRGMDTEAFF NA NA TRBJ1-1 TRBV29-1
CASSENRVYGYTF NA NA TRBJ1-2 TRBV5-4
CASSSYSGEETQYF TRBD2 NA TRBJ2-5 TRBV7-2